Sequencing of this T cell receptor (beta chain) was carried out in a study of blood T cell repertoires in COVID-19. The J segment lost 6 bases and the V segment lost 4 bases, leaving 12 bases of the junction unmatched. The CDR3 covers 16 residues. Germline V gene data show CDR1 as MDHEN and CDR2 as SYDVKM. Data came from immunoSEQ multiplex PCR; TCRdb stores just in-frame clones and leaves some out. The repertoire holds about 440,000 clones, with roughly 91% as singletons. Material: PBMCs or T cells enriched from blood (not recorded which). The chain joins TRBV28 to TRBJ2-1; 7 positions match TRBD2. The receptor was derived from a man younger than 30 who had recovered from COVID-19. CDR3 sequence reads: CASSSVGGVDVNEQFF. CDR3 DNA sequence: TGTGCCAGCAGTTCCGTGGGAGGGGTCGATGTCAATGAGCAGTTCTTC. The variable domain in full, with the rest retrieved from reference TRBV28 and TRBJ2-1, is DVKVTQSSRYLVKRTGEKVFLECVQDMDHENMFWYRQDPGLGLRLIYFSYDVKMKEKGDIPEGYSVSREKKERFSLILESASTNQTSMYLCASSSVGGVDVNEQFFGPGTRLTVL.